These T cell receptor beta chains were read from a single sample in a study of OX40 agonist ivuxolimab in advanced cancers. Assay used: immunoSEQ multiplex PCR; TCRdb lists only in-frame clones, some missing. The profile shows approximately 100,000 clones, just over 90% of them singletons. The source material was CD4+ or CD8+ T cells sorted from blood, sampled in a trial of the OX40 agonist ivuxolimab. The receptors come from an adult with an advanced solid tumor such as melanoma, head and neck, liver or kidney cancer. The CDR3 runs from the conserved cysteine through the conserved F or W. A D gene is named only where the DNA matches it firmly. A row's size may be missing; if present it is once, few, many or a size class.

V gene: TRBV5-1
clone size: -
D gene: -
J gene: TRBJ2-7
CDR3 protein: CASKLDQGFSEQYF
CDR3 DNA: TGCGCCAGCAAACTCGACCAGGGTTTTTCCGAGCAGTACTTC

V gene: TRBV9
clone size: once
D gene: -
J gene: TRBJ1-2
CDR3 protein: CASSVDFNYGYTF
CDR3 DNA: TGTGCCAGCAGCGTAGACTTTAACTATGGCTACACCTTC

V gene: TRBV7-2
clone size: -
D gene: -
J gene: TRBJ2-7
CDR3 protein: CASSLARGLTYEQYF
CDR3 DNA: TGTGCCAGCAGCTTAGCTCGCGGACTTACCTACGAGCAGTACTTC

V gene: TRBV6-1
clone size: -
D gene: -
J gene: TRBJ1-1
CDR3 protein: CASSEMRTVNTEAFF
CDR3 DNA: TGTGCCAGCAGTGAAATGAGGACAGTGAACACTGAAGCTTTCTTT

V gene: TRBV9
clone size: once
D gene: -
J gene: TRBJ2-3
CDR3 protein: CASSVSTRTDTQYF
CDR3 DNA: TGTGCCAGCAGCGTATCGACTAGGACAGATACGCAGTATTTT

V gene: TRBV5-1
clone size: once
D gene: -
J gene: TRBJ2-5
CDR3 protein: CASSRQSQETQYF
CDR3 DNA: TGCGCCAGCAGCCGACAATCGCAAGAGACCCAGTACTTC

V gene: TRBV7-3
clone size: -
D gene: -
J gene: TRBJ2-3
CDR3 protein: CASSQQGRGTDTQYF
CDR3 DNA: TGTGCCAGCAGTCAACAGGGACGGGGCACAGATACGCAGTATTTT

V gene: TRBV6-6
clone size: once
D gene: TRBD2
J gene: TRBJ2-1
CDR3 protein: CASSLGLAENNEQFF
CDR3 DNA: TGTGCCAGCAGCTTGGGACTAGCGGAAAACAATGAGCAGTTCTTC

V gene: TRBV6-5
clone size: -
D gene: -
J gene: TRBJ1-2
CDR3 protein: CASSYSYRGSGYTF
CDR3 DNA: TGTGCCAGCAGTTACTCGTATAGGGGATCTGGCTACACCTTC

V gene: TRBV19
clone size: -
D gene: -
J gene: TRBJ2-1
CDR3 protein: CASSIRSWDPDNEQFF
CDR3 DNA: TGTGCCAGTAGTATTAGGTCATGGGACCCTGACAATGAGCAGTTCTTC

V gene: TRBV6-6
clone size: -
D gene: -
J gene: TRBJ2-1
CDR3 protein: CASSYGGYNEQFF
CDR3 DNA: TGTGCCAGCAGTTACGGGGGCTACAATGAGCAGTTCTTC

V gene: TRBV18
clone size: -
D gene: -
J gene: TRBJ2-1
CDR3 protein: CASSPLTGENEQFF
CDR3 DNA: TGTGCCAGCTCACCTTTAACGGGAGAGAATGAGCAGTTCTTC

V gene: TRBV7-9
clone size: -
D gene: TRBD2
J gene: TRBJ2-2
CDR3 protein: CASSVRLAGAGELFF
CDR3 DNA: TGTGCCAGCAGCGTTAGACTAGCGGGAGCCGGGGAGCTGTTTTTT

V gene: TRBV19
clone size: -
D gene: TRBD2
J gene: TRBJ2-3
CDR3 protein: CASSRGLAGALTDTQYF
CDR3 DNA: TGTGCCAGTAGTAGGGGTCTAGCGGGAGCGCTCACAGATACGCAGTATTTT

V gene: TRBV7-9
clone size: -
D gene: TRBD2
J gene: TRBJ2-3
CDR3 protein: CASSPSSSGGSDTQYF
CDR3 DNA: TGTGCCAGCAGCCCGAGTTCGAGCGGGGGCTCAGATACGCAGTATTTT

V gene: TRBV15
clone size: -
D gene: -
J gene: TRBJ2-4
CDR3 protein: CATSRDLGDKNIQYF
CDR3 DNA: TGTGCCACCAGCAGAGATCTGGGGGACAAAAACATTCAGTACTTC

V gene: TRBV7-9
clone size: -
D gene: -
J gene: TRBJ2-1
CDR3 protein: CASSLAYEQFF
CDR3 DNA: TGTGCCAGCAGCTTAGCATATGAGCAGTTCTTC

V gene: TRBV28
clone size: -
D gene: TRBD2
J gene: TRBJ2-2
CDR3 protein: CASSPSGRASGELFF
CDR3 DNA: TGTGCCAGCAGTCCCAGCGGGAGGGCCTCCGGGGAGCTGTTTTTT

V gene: TRBV27
clone size: -
D gene: TRBD2
J gene: TRBJ2-3
CDR3 protein: CASSLWPSGGDTQYF
CDR3 DNA: TGTGCCAGCAGTTTATGGCCTAGCGGAGGAGATACGCAGTATTTT

V gene: TRBV7-6
clone size: -
D gene: TRBD2
J gene: TRBJ2-5
CDR3 protein: CASSFGLAGGQETQYF
CDR3 DNA: TGTGCCAGCAGCTTCGGACTAGCGGGAGGCCAAGAGACCCAGTACTTC

V gene: TRBV5-1
clone size: -
D gene: TRBD2
J gene: TRBJ2-3
CDR3 protein: CASSLEGSGRSTTDTQYF
CDR3 DNA: TGCGCCAGCAGCTTGGAGGGTAGCGGGAGGTCTACCACAGATACGCAGTATTTT

V gene: TRBV9
clone size: once
D gene: TRBD1
J gene: TRBJ1-1
CDR3 protein: CASSVAGQANTEAFF
CDR3 DNA: TGTGCCAGCAGCGTAGCAGGACAGGCGAACACTGAAGCTTTCTTT

V gene: TRBV19
clone size: -
D gene: TRBD1
J gene: TRBJ2-1
CDR3 protein: CASSHGTGVYNEQFF
CDR3 DNA: TGTGCCAGTAGCCACGGGACAGGGGTCTACAATGAGCAGTTCTTC

V gene: TRBV5-1
clone size: -
D gene: -
J gene: TRBJ1-2
CDR3 protein: CASSSAGEDYGYTF
CDR3 DNA: TGCGCCAGCAGCTCCGCGGGGGAAGACTATGGCTACACCTTC

V gene: TRBV11-2
clone size: -
D gene: -
J gene: TRBJ2-1
CDR3 protein: CASSSPPLAYNEQFF
CDR3 DNA: TGTGCCAGCAGCTCCCCCCCCCTAGCGTACAATGAGCAGTTCTTC

V gene: TRBV7-9
clone size: few
D gene: -
J gene: TRBJ1-4
CDR3 protein: CASSLGQHTNEKLFF
CDR3 DNA: TGTGCCAGCAGCTTAGGTCAGCACACTAATGAAAAACTGTTTTTT

V gene: TRBV7-2
clone size: -
D gene: TRBD2
J gene: TRBJ2-4
CDR3 protein: CASSLGGGKNIQYF
CDR3 DNA: TGTGCCAGCAGCTTAGGCGGGGGTAAAAACATTCAGTACTTC

V gene: TRBV28
clone size: -
D gene: -
J gene: TRBJ1-3
CDR3 protein: CASAPGGSGNTIYF
CDR3 DNA: TGTGCCAGCGCGCCGGGCGGCTCTGGAAACACCATATATTTT

V gene: TRBV2
clone size: -
D gene: -
J gene: TRBJ2-7
CDR3 protein: CASSGGSSSYEQYF
CDR3 DNA: TGTGCCAGCAGTGGAGGGAGCAGCTCCTACGAGCAGTACTTC

V gene: TRBV5-1
clone size: -
D gene: -
J gene: TRBJ2-5
CDR3 protein: CASGGTQETQYF
CDR3 DNA: TGCGCCAGCGGGGGAACCCAAGAGACCCAGTACTTC

V gene: TRBV6-5
clone size: -
D gene: -
J gene: TRBJ2-2
CDR3 protein: CASSYGGNTGELFF
CDR3 DNA: TGTGCCAGCAGTTACGGCGGGAACACCGGGGAGCTGTTTTTT

V gene: TRBV6-6
clone size: -
D gene: TRBD1
J gene: TRBJ2-7
CDR3 protein: CASSLFQGAVYEQYF
CDR3 DNA: TGTGCCAGCAGTTTATTCCAGGGGGCGGTATACGAGCAGTACTTC

V gene: TRBV5-1
clone size: -
D gene: -
J gene: TRBJ2-6
CDR3 protein: CASSLGGGSSGANVLTF
CDR3 DNA: TGCGCCAGCAGCTTGGGTGGTGGAAGCTCTGGGGCCAACGTCCTGACTTTC

V gene: TRBV15
clone size: -
D gene: TRBD2
J gene: TRBJ2-3
CDR3 protein: CATSRGSGTSTDTQYF
CDR3 DNA: TGTGCCACCAGCAGAGGTAGCGGGACTAGCACAGATACGCAGTATTTT

V gene: TRBV18
clone size: -
D gene: -
J gene: TRBJ2-5
CDR3 protein: CAILGKTQYF
CDR3 DNA: TGTGCCATCCTTGGTAAGACCCAGTACTTC

V gene: TRBV28
clone size: -
D gene: -
J gene: TRBJ1-1
CDR3 protein: CASVQGYTEAFF
CDR3 DNA: TGTGCCAGCGTACAGGGTTACACTGAAGCTTTCTTT

V gene: TRBV5-1
clone size: -
D gene: -
J gene: TRBJ1-4
CDR3 protein: CASSLSGRIKPDEKLFF
CDR3 DNA: TGCGCCAGCAGCTTGTCGGGACGAATCAAACCGGATGAAAAACTGTTTTTT

V gene: TRBV5-1
clone size: -
D gene: -
J gene: TRBJ2-2
CDR3 protein: CASSLDGNAGELFF
CDR3 DNA: TGCGCCAGCAGCTTGGACGGTAACGCCGGGGAGCTGTTTTTT

V gene: TRBV5-4
clone size: once
D gene: -
J gene: TRBJ2-3
CDR3 protein: CASSLSSASTDTQYF
CDR3 DNA: TGTGCCAGCAGCTTGAGTTCGGCTTCCACAGATACGCAGTATTTT

V gene: TRBV7-2
clone size: -
D gene: -
J gene: TRBJ2-5
CDR3 protein: CASSPPSGSPRTQYF
CDR3 DNA: TGTGCCAGCAGCCCCCCCAGCGGCTCCCCCCGAACCCAGTACTTC

V gene: TRBV5-4
clone size: -
D gene: -
J gene: TRBJ2-5
CDR3 protein: CASSLAGETQYF
CDR3 DNA: TGTGCCAGCAGCTTAGCGGGAGAGACCCAGTACTTC

V gene: TRBV27
clone size: -
D gene: TRBD2
J gene: TRBJ2-3
CDR3 protein: CASSLGRLAGADTQYF
CDR3 DNA: TGTGCCAGCAGTTTAGGGCGGCTAGCGGGAGCAGATACGCAGTATTTT

V gene: TRBV5-1
clone size: -
D gene: TRBD2
J gene: TRBJ2-3
CDR3 protein: CASTTGTSGTDTQYF
CDR3 DNA: TGCGCCAGCACTACCGGGACTAGCGGCACAGATACGCAGTATTTT

V gene: TRBV15
clone size: -
D gene: TRBD1
J gene: TRBJ1-4
CDR3 protein: CATSINRGVGEKLFF
CDR3 DNA: TGTGCCACCAGCATCAACAGGGGGGTTGGGGAAAAACTGTTTTTT

V gene: TRBV11-2
clone size: -
D gene: -
J gene: TRBJ2-7
CDR3 protein: CASSLGASLYEQYF
CDR3 DNA: TGTGCCAGCAGCTTAGGGGCTAGCCTCTACGAGCAGTACTTC

V gene: TRBV7-2
clone size: -
D gene: TRBD1
J gene: TRBJ2-5
CDR3 protein: CASSFRQGRETQYF
CDR3 DNA: TGTGCCAGCAGCTTCAGACAGGGGAGGGAGACCCAGTACTTC

V gene: TRBV5-1
clone size: -
D gene: TRBD2
J gene: TRBJ2-5
CDR3 protein: CASSLVAGGQVETQYF
CDR3 DNA: TGCGCCAGCAGCTTGGTTGCGGGAGGGCAGGTAGAGACCCAGTACTTC

V gene: TRBV5-1
clone size: -
D gene: TRBD2
J gene: TRBJ2-2
CDR3 protein: CASSLALAVNTGELFF
CDR3 DNA: TGCGCCAGCAGCTTGGCTCTAGCGGTAAACACCGGGGAGCTGTTTTTT

V gene: TRBV5-6
clone size: once
D gene: TRBD1
J gene: TRBJ1-2
CDR3 protein: CASSLEQGSGYTF
CDR3 DNA: TGTGCCAGCAGCTTGGAACAGGGGAGTGGCTACACCTTC

V gene: TRBV2
clone size: -
D gene: -
J gene: TRBJ1-5
CDR3 protein: CASSAGAGIGDQPQHF
CDR3 DNA: TGTGCCAGCAGTGCCGGGGCAGGGATCGGGGATCAGCCCCAGCATTTT

V gene: TRBV27
clone size: once
D gene: TRBD2
J gene: TRBJ2-7
CDR3 protein: CASSWTSGRGNTPPIEQYF
CDR3 DNA: TGTGCCAGCAGCTGGACTAGCGGGAGAGGTAATACACCACCTATCGAGCAGTACTTC

V gene: TRBV30
clone size: -
D gene: -
J gene: TRBJ2-7
CDR3 protein: CAWSRGVTYEQYF
CDR3 DNA: TGTGCCTGGAGTAGGGGGGTTACCTACGAGCAGTACTTC

V gene: TRBV11-1
clone size: few
D gene: TRBD1
J gene: TRBJ2-3
CDR3 protein: CASSLGTGTDTQYF
CDR3 DNA: TGTGCCAGCAGTCTAGGGACAGGGACCGATACGCAGTATTTT

V gene: TRBV5-6
clone size: -
D gene: -
J gene: TRBJ2-2
CDR3 protein: CASSFGLLNTGELFF
CDR3 DNA: TGTGCCAGCAGCTTCGGACTACTGAACACCGGGGAGCTGTTTTTT

V gene: TRBV15
clone size: -
D gene: -
J gene: TRBJ2-7
CDR3 protein: CATSRGREVAYEQYF
CDR3 DNA: TGTGCCACCAGCAGAGGCAGGGAAGTTGCCTACGAGCAGTACTTC

V gene: TRBV20-1
clone size: once
D gene: -
J gene: TRBJ2-5
CDR3 protein: CSGETQQTQYF
CDR3 DNA: TGCAGTGGCGAGACACAACAGACCCAGTACTTC

V gene: TRBV23-1
clone size: -
D gene: -
J gene: TRBJ2-1
CDR3 protein: CASSQSNSQLHNEQFF
CDR3 DNA: TGCGCCAGCAGTCAATCCAACTCCCAATTACACAATGAGCAGTTCTTC

V gene: TRBV5-4
clone size: -
D gene: TRBD2
J gene: TRBJ2-1
CDR3 protein: CASSLAGTSGYDEQFF
CDR3 DNA: TGTGCCAGCAGCTTGGCCGGGACTAGCGGTTACGACGAGCAGTTCTTC